The 24 T cell receptor beta chains given below trace back to one sample, sequenced in a study of cytomegalovirus exposure and HLA in healthy donors. The PCR ran on 60 Vbeta and 13 Jbeta primers. Only in-frame clones appear in the TCRdb table, and some are missing; sequencing was by immunoSEQ multiplex PCR. Among 100,000 to 150,000 clones listed, over 65% were seen once. Sample: PBMCs. The receptors shown here come from a middle-aged man in good health and CMV-seropositive.

The V and J genes are TRBV7-9 and TRBJ1-1, with TRBD1 matching 10 bases. This CDR3 region has 15 residues. Looked up from germline, CDR1 is SEHNR and CDR2 is FQNEAQ (reference sequence). V lost 3 bases to trimming and J lost 4 bases; unmatched junction nucleotides: 5. The CDR3 region has the DNA TGTGCCAGCAGCTTTGGACAGGGGGTGGTCACTGAAGCTTTCTTT. It encodes CASSFGQGVVTEAFF.

This clone was observed a handful of times. The rearrangement links TRBV30 to TRBJ2-5, with TRBD2 identical over 13 bases. The CDR3 has 16 residues. The ends lost 2 bases at V and 0 bases at J; junction bases unmatched: 3. The germline gives CDR1 GTSNPN, CDR2 SVGIG (reference sequence). CDR3 region: CAWSQLAGGNQETQYF. The CDR3 DNA is TGTGCCTGGAGTCAACTAGCGGGGGGGAACCAAGAGACCCAGTACTTC.

This clone has a handful of counts. The chain employs TRBV15 and TRBJ2-1, with D maybe TRBD1 (6 bases). V lost 0 bases, J lost 6 bases, and 12 bases lay in between. Germline CDR1 LNHNV, CDR2 YYDKDF (reference sequence). CDR3 length: 15 residues. DNA for the CDR3: TGTGCCACCAGCAGAGATGAGGCAGGGGCCAATGAGCAGTTCTTC. It encodes CATSRDEAGANEQFF.

The rearrangement links TRBV19 to TRBJ2-7; 8 bases are shared with TRBD1. Germline V gene data show CDR1 as LNHDA and CDR2 as SQIVND (reference sequence). CDR3 size: 15 residues. Losses at the gene ends were 6 bases for V and 0 bases for J; bases not matched to a gene: 7. CDR3 in DNA: TGTGCCAGTAGGGATGGACAGGGAGGCTCCTACGAGCAGTACTTC. Residues: CASRDGQGGSYEQYF.

The chain joins TRBV5-5 to TRBJ2-2; TRBD1 agrees at 11 bases. The junction had 3 bases not matched to a gene; V was cut back by 3 bases and J by 5 bases. The CDR3 is 15 residues long. Germline V CDR1 and CDR2: SGHKS, YYEKEE (reference sequence). DNA for the CDR3: TGTGCCAGCAGCTGGGGGACAGGGGGAACCGGGGAGCTGTTTTTT. Translating gives CASSWGTGGTGELFF.

The chain combines TRBV7-2 with TRBJ2-5, with 15 bases that match TRBD2. The germline gives CDR1 SGHTA, CDR2 FQGNSA. J was trimmed by 4 bases and V by 5 bases; bases with no gene match: 8. The CDR3 length is 17 residues. CDR3 sequence (DNA): TGTGCCAGCAGCATGGGACTAGCGGGGGGTCTGGGAGAGACCCAGTACTTC. It is translated as CASSMGLAGGLGETQYF.

The V gene is TRBV18, the J gene TRBJ1-2; 10 bases map to TRBD1. CDR3 size: 15 residues. Germline V gene data show CDR1 as KGHSH and CDR2 as LQKENI. V lost 3 bases and J lost 2; bases outside the gene matches: 3. The CDR3 nucleotides are TGTGCCAGCTCACCGTCGGGACAGGGGAACTATGGCTACACCTTC. This sequence encodes CASSPSGQGNYGYTF. Using reference TRBV18 and TRBJ1-2 for the parts outside the CDR3, the full variable domain is NAGVMQNPRHLVRRRGQEARLRCSPMKGHSHVYWYRQLPEEGLKFMVYLQKENIIDESGMPKERFSAEFPKEGPSILRIQQVVRGDSAAYFCASSPSGQGNYGYTFGSGTRLTVV.

The chain uses TRBV9 and TRBJ2-7, with 9 positions matching TRBD1. Germline V gene data show CDR1 as SGDLS and CDR2 as YYNGEE. The CDR3 contains 14 residues. V was pared by 3 bases and J by 5 bases, with 6 bases of the junction left unmatched. The CDR3 DNA sequence: TGTGCCAGCAGCGCCCGGGACAGGGTGAACGAGCAGTACTTC. Protein sequence: CASSARDRVNEQYF.

V and J are TRBV4-3 and TRBJ1-1; unclear D gene. From germline, CDR1 is LGHNA and CDR2 YSLEER. The CDR3 contains 14 residues. The V gene lost 0 bases and the J gene lost 5 bases, with 10 bases spanning the gap. The chain's CDR3 is CASSQEGLRTEAFF. CDR3 nucleotides: TGCGCCAGCAGCCAAGAAGGACTGAGGACTGAAGCTTTCTTT.

V and J are TRBV19 and TRBJ2-7; TRBD2 aligns across 7 bases. V trimming: 5 bases; J trimming: 4 bases; junction bases outside the gene matches: 8. Germline loops: CDR1 LNHDA, CDR2 SQIVND (reference sequence). CDR3 length: 14 amino acids. CDR3 loop: CASSRGGPGYEQYF. CDR3 coding DNA: TGTGCCAGTAGTCGGGGAGGGCCGGGATACGAGCAGTACTTC. Using reference TRBV19 and TRBJ2-7 for the parts outside the CDR3, the full variable domain is DGGITQSPKYLFRKEGQNVTLSCEQNLNHDAMYWYRQDPGQGLRLIYYSQIVNDFQKGDIAEGYSVSREKKESFPLTVTSAQKNPTAFYLCASSRGGPGYEQYFGPGTRLTVT.

This rearrangement joins TRBV7-2 to TRBJ1-2, with 9 nucleotides matching TRBD1. V dropped 5 bases and J dropped 6; count of bases not matched to a gene: 10. The germline gives CDR1 SGHTA, CDR2 FQGNSA. The CDR3 has 15 residues. The CDR3: CASSPRTGVIDGYTF. CDR3 nucleotides: TGTGCCAGCAGCCCCCGGACAGGGGTAATCGATGGCTACACCTTC.

This clone has just a few counts. The chain uses TRBV29-1 and TRBJ2-7; D may be TRBD2 (6 bases). The germline V gene has CDR1 SQVTM and CDR2 ANQGSEA. V was trimmed by 4 bases and J by 6 bases, leaving 19 bases between them. The length of the CDR3 is 14 residues. CDR3 amino acids: CSVVGGRGYVEQYF. The CDR3 DNA reads as TGCAGCGTTGTGGGGGGTAGAGGGTATGTCGAGCAGTACTTC.

V is TRBV7-2 and J is TRBJ1-1; weak D call: TRBD1 (5 bases). Germline loops: CDR1 SGHTA, CDR2 FQGNSA. V lost 2 bases and J lost 4, with 11 bases in between. This CDR3 has 14 amino acids. This CDR3 reads CASSLSGASTEAFF. The CDR3 bases are TGTGCCAGCAGCTTAAGCGGGGCCTCCACTGAAGCTTTCTTT.

The rearrangement joins TRBV19 to TRBJ2-1; possible D gene TRBD1, 6 bases. V dropped 1 base and J dropped 5 bases, with 12 bases sitting between them. Germline V gene sequence: CDR1 LNHDA, CDR2 SQIVND (reference sequence). The CDR3 extends over 15 amino acids. CDR3 residues: CASSIAAQGNNEQFF. CDR3 sequence (DNA): TGTGCCAGTAGTATAGCCGCCCAGGGGAACAATGAGCAGTTCTTC.

The chain uses TRBV4-3 and TRBJ2-1, with TRBD2 identical over 7 bases. This CDR3 spans 18 amino acids. The germline CDR1 and CDR2 sequences are LGHNA and YSLEER. The junction had 9 bases not matched to a gene; V was cut back by 0 bases and J by 1 base. This CDR3 is CASSQDAGESLSYNEQFF. DNA for the CDR3: TGCGCCAGCAGCCAAGATGCGGGGGAGTCCCTTTCCTACAATGAGCAGTTCTTC.

J is TRBJ2-7 and V is TRBV5-1, with D possibly matching TRBD1 (7 bases). Trimming left V 4 bases short and J 9 bases short, with 14 bases between. The CDR3 loop spans 12 amino acids. The V gene's germline CDR1 is SGHRS and CDR2 YFSETQ. The CDR3 spells CASSLDRRGQYF. CDR3 nucleotides: TGCGCCAGCAGCCTGGACAGGAGGGGGCAGTACTTC.

The chain joins TRBV25-1 to TRBJ1-2; TRBD1 matches 9 bases. V gave up 7 bases and J gave up 2 bases; unmatched junction bases: 5. The CDR3 has 14 amino acids. Germline CDR1 reads MGHDK; CDR2 reads SYGVNS. CDR3 sequence: CASKGQGRNYGYTF. In nucleotides, the CDR3 is TGTGCCAGCAAGGGACAGGGAAGGAACTATGGCTACACCTTC.

V and J are TRBV28 and TRBJ1-6, with D tentatively TRBD1 (6 bases). The CDR3 has 16 amino acids. Trimming shortened V by 4 bases and J by 4 bases, and 14 bases separated the two germline ends. Germline-derived CDR1 and CDR2 are MDHEN and SYDVKM. Written as DNA, the CDR3 is TGTGCCAGCAGTTCACCCAGGGACAAATATAATTCACCCCTCCACTTT. Translation gives CASSSPRDKYNSPLHF.

The chain couples TRBV5-1 to TRBJ1-1; 8 bases are shared with TRBD1. J gave up 2 bases and V 0 bases, and 3 bases lay outside the gene matches. The germline V gene encodes CDR1 SGHRS and CDR2 YFSETQ. This CDR3 has 15 residues. CDR3 DNA: TGCGCCAGCAGCTTGGTCACAGGGGGTAACACTGAAGCTTTCTTT. Its protein product is CASSLVTGGNTEAFF.

A note on this clone: The junction does not match germline at one end; this may be a read error. V is TRBV29-1 and J is TRBJ2-3; D is possibly TRBD2 (5 bases). CDR1 and CDR2 from the germline V gene are SQVTM and ANQGSEA. CDR3 length: 17 amino acids. CDR3 protein: CSVEGPLRSGSTDAQYF. CDR3 DNA sequence: TGCAGCGTTGAAGGCCCCTTGAGGAGCGGTAGCACAGATGCGCAGTATTTT.

A few counts support this clone. This chain links TRBV6-1 with TRBJ1-1, with D maybe TRBD1 (6 bases). Per the germline V gene, CDR1 is MNHNS and CDR2 is SASEGT. This CDR3 contains 13 residues. Deletions cut 2 bases from V and 7 bases from J, with 11 bases between. This chain's CDR3 is CASSEPGQYEAFF. The DNA of the CDR3 is TGTGCCAGCAGTGAACCTGGACAGTATGAAGCTTTCTTT.

This sequence joins TRBV5-1 and TRBJ2-5, with D possibly being TRBD1 (5 bases). With 3 bases removed from V and 3 bases from J, the gap between germline ends came to 9 bases. Germline values: CDR1 SGHRS, CDR2 YFSETQ. The CDR3 length is 13 residues. The CDR3 region has the DNA TGCGCCAGCAGCTCGACAGAAGAAGAGACCCAGTACTTC. Translation gives CASSSTEEETQYF.

This clone appeared a single time. The V gene is TRBV6-1, the J gene TRBJ1-6; D possibly corresponds to TRBD1 (5 bases). CDR1 is MNHNS and CDR2 is SASEGT in the germline V gene. V shed 3 bases and J shed 6 bases, with 18 bases lying between them. The CDR3 length is 17 residues. Here the CDR3 DNA reads TGTGCCAGCAGTGAGGACCCCCCCCAGGGCCGTAATTCACCCCTCCACTTT. This encodes CASSEDPPQGRNSPLHF.

This chain links TRBV5-1 with TRBJ2-7, with D perhaps TRBD2 (5 bases). The CDR3 runs to 15 residues. Germline lookup yields CDR1 SGHRS and CDR2 YFSETQ. V shed 3 bases and J shed 4 bases, with 17 bases lying between them. CDR3 DNA sequence: TGCGCCAGCAGCTCCCCGTATTTAGGCGGGTACGAGCAGTACTTC. It translates to CASSSPYLGGYEQYF.